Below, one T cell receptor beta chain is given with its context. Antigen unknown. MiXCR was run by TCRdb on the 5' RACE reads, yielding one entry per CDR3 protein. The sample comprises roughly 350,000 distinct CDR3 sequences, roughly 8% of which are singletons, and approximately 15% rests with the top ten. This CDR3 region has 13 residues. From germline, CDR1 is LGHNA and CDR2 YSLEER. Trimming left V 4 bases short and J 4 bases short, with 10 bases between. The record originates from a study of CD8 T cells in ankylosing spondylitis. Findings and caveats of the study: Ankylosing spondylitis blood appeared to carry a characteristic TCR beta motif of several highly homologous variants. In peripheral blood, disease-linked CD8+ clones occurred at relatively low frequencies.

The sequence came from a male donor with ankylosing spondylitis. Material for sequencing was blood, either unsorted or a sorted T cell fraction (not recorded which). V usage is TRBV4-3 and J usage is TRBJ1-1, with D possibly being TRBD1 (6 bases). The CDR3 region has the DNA TGCGCCAGCAGCCTACTGACAGGCACTGAAGCTTTCTTT. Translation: CASSLLTGTEAFF.